These 15 T cell receptor beta chains originate from one sample sequenced in a study of blood T cell repertoires in COVID-19. Here immunoSEQ multiplex PCR was the method, and the copy in TCRdb shows in-frame clones only, minus some. The table has around 310,000 clones, approximately 90% seen once. Sequenced: peripheral blood. The receptor source for this set is a woman in her 50s with active or convalescent COVID-19.

The chain links TRBV2 to TRBJ1-2; D is perhaps TRBD1 (5 bases). V lost 1 base and J lost 4, with 16 bases in between. The germline CDR1 and CDR2 sequences are SNHLY and FYNNEI. The length of the CDR3 is 16 residues. CDR3 in DNA: TGTGCCAGCAGTGAAGGTCGCAGGGCCGGGGGCTATGGCTACACCTTC. Its translation is CASSEGRRAGGYGYTF.

The chain couples TRBV5-4 to TRBJ1-2; TRBD1 aligns across 9 bases. The junction had 7 bases not matched to a gene; V was cut back by 1 base and J by 6 bases. The CDR3 covers 15 residues. Looked up from germline, CDR1 is SGHNT and CDR2 is YYREEE (reference sequence). In DNA form, the CDR3 reads TGTGCCAGCAGCTTGACCGCCGGGACAGGGCATGGCTACACCTTC. Translation gives CASSLTAGTGHGYTF.

The chain carries TRBV18 and TRBJ1-3; no clear D gene. V was shortened by 3 bases and J by 0 bases, with 15 bases between the two germline ends. From germline, CDR1 is KGHSH and CDR2 LQKENI. The CDR3 has 17 amino acids. In nucleotides, the CDR3 is TGTGCCAGCTCACCTGCGCTGCTCGGTAACTCTGGAAACACCATATATTTT. Encoded protein: CASSPALLGNSGNTIYF.

This rearrangement joins TRBV7-2 to TRBJ1-3; D is unresolved. Per the germline V gene, CDR1 is SGHTA and CDR2 is FQGNSA. The CDR3 extends over 15 amino acids. Between the trimmed V and J ends, which lost 0 bases and 0 bases, there was a span of 6 bases. In nucleotides, the CDR3 is TGTGCCAGCAGCTTAGCAGCGGACTCTGGAAACACCATATATTTT. The encoded protein is CASSLAADSGNTIYF.

CDR3 in DNA: TGTGCCAGCAGCTTAGAGGCAGGACTAGGGGCCTACGAGCAGTACTTC. Translated: CASSLEAGLGAYEQYF. V and J are TRBV7-8 and TRBJ2-7; 7 nucleotides line up with TRBD2. The CDR3 runs 16 residues. With 1 base clipped from V and 2 bases from J, the junction kept 8 bases outside the gene matches. The V gene's germline CDR1 is SGHVS and CDR2 FQNEAQ.

The chain recombines TRBV6-5 with TRBJ2-2, with 7 bases fitting TRBD1. The CDR3 spans 14 residues. CDR1 and CDR2 from the germline V gene are MNHEY and SVGAGI. V lost 6 bases to trimming and J lost 7 bases; unmatched junction nucleotides: 8. The CDR3 loop reads CASRRQGQVGELFF. The CDR3 region has the DNA TGTGCCAGCAGGAGACAGGGCCAGGTCGGGGAGCTGTTTTTT.

The chain recombines TRBV18 with TRBJ1-1; TRBD1 aligns across 7 bases. After removal of 4 bases from V and 9 bases from J, the junction contained 11 bases not matched to a gene. The CDR3 spans 14 residues. Germline V CDR1 and CDR2: KGHSH, LQKENI. The CDR3 loop reads CASSRQGQPNQAFF. The CDR3 region has the DNA TGTGCCAGCTCACGACAGGGACAGCCAAATCAAGCTTTCTTT.

The chain combines TRBV5-6 with TRBJ1-5; a possible D gene is TRBD1 (6 bases). Between the trimmed V and J ends, which lost 0 bases and 5 bases, there was a span of 9 bases. Germline V lookup: CDR1 SGHDT, CDR2 YYEEEE. This CDR3 comprises 14 residues. Written as DNA, the CDR3 is TGTGCCAGCAGCTTGGGACAGGTTGATCAGCCCCAGCATTTT. Translation: CASSLGQVDQPQHF. Using reference TRBV5-6 and TRBJ1-5 for the parts outside the CDR3, the full variable domain is DAGVTQSPTHLIKTRGQQVTLRCSPKSGHDTVSWYQQALGQGPQFIFQYYEEEERQRGNFPDRFSGHQFPNYSSELNVNALLLGDSALYLCASSLGQVDQPQHFGDGTRLSIL.

The rearrangement joins TRBV18 to TRBJ2-3, with 13 bases lining up with TRBD2. Germline CDR1 KGHSH, CDR2 LQKENI. This CDR3 is built from 19 residues. V lost 3 bases to trimming and J lost 6 bases; unmatched junction nucleotides: 15. The CDR3 DNA reads TGTGCCAGCTCACCGGGGCCCTTGACTAGCGGGAGGCTACTGGATACGCAGTATTTT. Amino acid sequence: CASSPGPLTSGRLLDTQYF. Full variable domain (outside the CDR3, taken from reference TRBV18 and TRBJ2-3): NAGVMQNPRHLVRRRGQEARLRCSPMKGHSHVYWYRQLPEEGLKFMVYLQKENIIDESGMPKERFSAEFPKEGPSILRIQQVVRGDSAAYFCASSPGPLTSGRLLDTQYFGPGTRLTVL.

This clone was seen only once. The chain employs TRBV5-1 and TRBJ2-5, with 8 bases matching TRBD1. V was pared by 4 bases and J by 2 bases, with 13 bases of the junction left unmatched. Germline V gives CDR1 SGHRS, CDR2 YFSETQ. The CDR3 sequence is 17 residues long. For the CDR3, the DNA is TGCGCCAGCAGCGGCCAGACAGGGGTTCGGGGACAAGAGACCCAGTACTTC. Translating it yields CASSGQTGVRGQETQYF.

The chain joins TRBV28 to TRBJ1-1; TRBD1 is a possible D gene (5 bases). V lost 1 base, J lost 4 bases, and 10 bases lay in between. CDR1 MDHEN and CDR2 SYDVKM come from the germline V gene. This CDR3 spans 14 amino acids. CDR3 sequence: CASSLLWGGTEAFF. CDR3 coding DNA: TGTGCCAGCAGTTTATTGTGGGGGGGCACTGAAGCTTTCTTT.

This clone was detected a few times. The V and J genes are TRBV7-2 and TRBJ1-2, with 9 bases lining up with TRBD1. V was pared by 5 bases and J by 2 bases, with 6 bases of the junction left unmatched. The length of the CDR3 is 15 residues. Germline V gene sequence: CDR1 SGHTA, CDR2 FQGNSA. The CDR3 loop is CASSQDRGYNYGYTF. CDR3 in DNA: TGTGCCAGCAGCCAGGACAGGGGATACAACTATGGCTACACCTTC.

The chain employs TRBV4-3 and TRBJ2-3, with TRBD1 matching over 12 bases. There are 19 residues in the CDR3. V was pared by 0 bases and J by 4 bases, with 11 bases of the junction left unmatched. CDR1 is LGHNA, CDR2 YSLEER, per germline. The CDR3 here is CASSQDAGTGGDSADTQYF. The CDR3 DNA follows: TGCGCCAGCAGCCAAGACGCGGGGACAGGGGGCGATTCGGCAGATACGCAGTATTTT.

This clone was counted only a few times. The chain employs TRBV27 and TRBJ1-1; 7 nucleotides agree with TRBD1. The ends lost 0 bases at V and 8 bases at J; junction bases unmatched: 9. Germline CDR1 reads MNHEY; CDR2 reads SMNVEV (reference sequence). The CDR3 contains 15 residues. CDR3: CASSLSILGTAEAFF. In DNA, the CDR3 is TGTGCCAGCAGTTTATCGATTTTAGGGACAGCAGAAGCTTTCTTT.

The chain couples TRBV24-1 to TRBJ2-5, with 7 bases matching TRBD2. This CDR3 spans 12 amino acids. J lost 3 bases, V lost 6 bases, and 0 bases had no gene match. Germline V CDR1 and CDR2: KGHDR, SFDVKD. The CDR3 sequence: CATSRGEETQYF. The CDR3 DNA reads as TGTGCCACCAGTCGGGGGGAAGAGACCCAGTACTTC.